This T cell receptor (beta chain) was captured in a study of regulatory T cells in long-lasting Graves disease. Study-wide context: Persistent Graves' disease required over 5 years of antithyroid drugs and positive TSH receptor antibodies.

Time point described: persistent/refractory GD, antithyroid drugs over 5 years with positive TRAb. TCR sequences were obtained from RNA taken from PBMCs. The authors built TCR beta libraries using iRepertoire HTBI primers and Arm-PCR of CDR3 regions. TCRdb recomputed calls from the multiplex PCR reads with MiXCR, one row per CDR3 protein. Of roughly 450,000 distinct CDR3 sequences listed, about 25% were seen once; the top ten hold around 24%. Here the sequenced sample was peripheral blood mononuclear cells (PBMCs), taken when the disease was refractory, from a patient treated with antithyroid drugs. This clonotype originated in a female donor with Graves disease.

CDR3 amino acids: CASSSPKAEMNTEAFF. The CDR3 bases are TGTGCCAGCAGCTCCCCGAAGGCAGAGATGAACACTGAAGCTTTCTTT. The chain is built from TRBV7-2 and TRBJ1-1; D not certain. This CDR3 has 16 amino acids. Looked up from germline, CDR1 is SGHTA and CDR2 is FQGNSA. The germline V and J ends were trimmed by 4 bases and 0 bases, with 15 bases remaining between them.